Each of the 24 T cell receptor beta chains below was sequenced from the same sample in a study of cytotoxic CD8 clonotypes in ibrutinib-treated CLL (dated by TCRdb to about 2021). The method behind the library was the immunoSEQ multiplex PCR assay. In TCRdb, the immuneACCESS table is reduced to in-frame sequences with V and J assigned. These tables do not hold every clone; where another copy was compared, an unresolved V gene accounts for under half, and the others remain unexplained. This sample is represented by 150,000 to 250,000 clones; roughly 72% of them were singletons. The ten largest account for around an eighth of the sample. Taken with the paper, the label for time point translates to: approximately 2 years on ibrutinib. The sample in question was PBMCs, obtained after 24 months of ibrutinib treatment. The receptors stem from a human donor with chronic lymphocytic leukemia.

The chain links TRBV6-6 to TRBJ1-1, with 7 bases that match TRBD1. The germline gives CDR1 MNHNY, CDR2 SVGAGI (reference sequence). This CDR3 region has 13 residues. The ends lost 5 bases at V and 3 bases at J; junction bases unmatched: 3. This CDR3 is CASSKGTDTEAFF. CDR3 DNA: TGTGCCAGCAGTAAAGGGACAGACACTGAAGCTTTCTTT.

Here the CDR3 reads CASGRDLHGANVLTF. The CDR3 DNA reads TGTGCCAGCGGCCGCGACCTCCATGGGGCCAACGTCCTGACTTTC. The chain joins TRBV9 to TRBJ2-6; D is unclear. There are 15 residues in the CDR3. V gave up 7 bases and J gave up 3 bases, with 14 bases separating them. Germline values: CDR1 SGDLS, CDR2 YYNGEE.

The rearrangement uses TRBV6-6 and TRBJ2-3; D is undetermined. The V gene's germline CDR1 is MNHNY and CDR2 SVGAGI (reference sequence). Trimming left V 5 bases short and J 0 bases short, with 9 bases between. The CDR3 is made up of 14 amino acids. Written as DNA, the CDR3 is TGTGCCAGCAGTCCTTCTCGGAGCACAGATACGCAGTATTTT. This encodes CASSPSRSTDTQYF.

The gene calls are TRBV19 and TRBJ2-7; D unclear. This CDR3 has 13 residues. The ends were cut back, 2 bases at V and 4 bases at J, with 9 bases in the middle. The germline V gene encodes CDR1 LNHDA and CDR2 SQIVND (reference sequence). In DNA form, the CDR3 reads TGTGCCAGTAGTATACTTCCCGGGTACGAGCAGTACTTC. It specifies CASSILPGYEQYF.

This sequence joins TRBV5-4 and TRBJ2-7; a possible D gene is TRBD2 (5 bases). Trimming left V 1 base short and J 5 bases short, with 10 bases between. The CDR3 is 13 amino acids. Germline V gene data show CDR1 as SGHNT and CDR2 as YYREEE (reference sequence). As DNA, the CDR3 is TGTGCCAGCAGCTTGTTGGCGGGCGACGAGCAGTACTTC. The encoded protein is CASSLLAGDEQYF.

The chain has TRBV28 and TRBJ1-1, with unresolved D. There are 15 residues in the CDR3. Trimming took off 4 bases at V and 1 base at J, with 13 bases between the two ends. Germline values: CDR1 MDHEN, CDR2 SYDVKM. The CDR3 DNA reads TGTGCCAGCAGTTCTCTAAGAGCTGCGAACACTGAAGCTTTCTTT. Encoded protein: CASSSLRAANTEAFF.

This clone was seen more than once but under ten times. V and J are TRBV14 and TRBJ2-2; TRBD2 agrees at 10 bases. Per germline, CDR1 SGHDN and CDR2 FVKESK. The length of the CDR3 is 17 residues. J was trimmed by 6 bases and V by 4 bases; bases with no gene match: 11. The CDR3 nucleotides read TGTGCCAGCAGCCGCCAGAAGCTAGCGGGAGTCTCCGGGGAGCTGTTTTTT. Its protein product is CASSRQKLAGVSGELFF.

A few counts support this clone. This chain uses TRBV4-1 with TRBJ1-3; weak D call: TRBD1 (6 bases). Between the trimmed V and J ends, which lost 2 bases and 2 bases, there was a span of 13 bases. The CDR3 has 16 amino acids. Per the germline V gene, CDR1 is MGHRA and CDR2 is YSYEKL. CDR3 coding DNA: TGCGCCAGCAGCCAATTGCAGGGGCTAACTGGAAACACCATATATTTT. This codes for CASSQLQGLTGNTIYF.

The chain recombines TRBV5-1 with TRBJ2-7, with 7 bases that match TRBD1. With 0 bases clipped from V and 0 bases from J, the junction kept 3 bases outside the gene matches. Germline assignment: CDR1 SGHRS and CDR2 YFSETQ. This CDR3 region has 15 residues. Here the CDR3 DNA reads TGCGCCAGCAGCTTGGCGGACAGGAGCTCCTACGAGCAGTACTTC. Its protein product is CASSLADRSSYEQYF.

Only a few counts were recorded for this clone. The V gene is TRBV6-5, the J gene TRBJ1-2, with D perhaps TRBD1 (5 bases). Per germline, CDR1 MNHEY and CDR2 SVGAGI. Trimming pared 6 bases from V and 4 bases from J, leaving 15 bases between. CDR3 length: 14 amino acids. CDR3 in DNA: TGTGCCAGCAGGCGTCCGTCCGGGGGCTATGGCTACACCTTC. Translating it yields CASRRPSGGYGYTF.

This chain's CDR3 is CASSAEQALNTEAFF. The CDR3 DNA reads as TGTGCCAGCAGCGCGGAACAGGCCCTCAACACTGAAGCTTTCTTT. J is TRBJ1-1 and V is TRBV5-4, with D possibly matching TRBD1 (5 bases). The V gene lost 4 bases and the J gene lost 2 bases, with 15 bases spanning the gap. The CDR3 covers 15 residues. The germline CDR1 and CDR2 sequences are SGHNT and YYREEE (reference sequence). Supplemented by reference TRBV5-4 and TRBJ1-1, the full variable domain reads ETGVTQSPTHLIKTRGQQVTLRCSSQSGHNTVSWYQQALGQGPQFIFQYYREEENGRGNFPPRFSGLQFPNYSSELNVNALELDDSALYLCASSAEQALNTEAFFGQGTRLTVV.

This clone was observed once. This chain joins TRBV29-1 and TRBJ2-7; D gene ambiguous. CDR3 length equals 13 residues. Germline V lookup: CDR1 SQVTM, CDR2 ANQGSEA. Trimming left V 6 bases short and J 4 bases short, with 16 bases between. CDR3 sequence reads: CSVETETPYEQYF. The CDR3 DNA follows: TGCAGCGTCGAAACTGAAACCCCGTACGAGCAGTACTTC.

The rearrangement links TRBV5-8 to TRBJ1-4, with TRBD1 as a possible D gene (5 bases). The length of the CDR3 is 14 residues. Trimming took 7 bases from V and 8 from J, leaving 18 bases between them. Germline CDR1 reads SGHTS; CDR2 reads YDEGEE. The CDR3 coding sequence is TGTGCCAGCGGGATGACAGCCCTAATAGAAAAACTGTTTTTT. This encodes CASGMTALIEKLFF.

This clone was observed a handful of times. The CDR3 DNA sequence: TGTGCCAGCAGCTTCCGGACAGGGGAGGGATCCTACGAGCAGTACTTC. Protein sequence: CASSFRTGEGSYEQYF. This chain uses TRBV7-8 with TRBJ2-7; 9 bases are a match to TRBD1. Trimming took 3 bases from V and 1 from J; bases not matched to a gene: 7. This CDR3 comprises 16 residues. Germline V gene sequence: CDR1 SGHVS, CDR2 FQNEAQ.

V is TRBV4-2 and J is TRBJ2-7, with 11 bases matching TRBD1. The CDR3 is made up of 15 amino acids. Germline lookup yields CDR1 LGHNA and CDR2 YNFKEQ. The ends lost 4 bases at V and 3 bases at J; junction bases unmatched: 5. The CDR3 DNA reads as TGTGCCAGCAGCCCCTCGGGACAGGGGGACTACGAGCAGTACTTC. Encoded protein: CASSPSGQGDYEQYF.

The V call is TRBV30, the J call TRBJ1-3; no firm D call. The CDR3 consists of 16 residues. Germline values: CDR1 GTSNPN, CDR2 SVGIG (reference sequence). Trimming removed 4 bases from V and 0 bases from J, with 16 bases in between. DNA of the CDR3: TGTGCCTGGAACTCCCTCCCACAAATCTCTGGAAACACCATATATTTT. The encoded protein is CAWNSLPQISGNTIYF.

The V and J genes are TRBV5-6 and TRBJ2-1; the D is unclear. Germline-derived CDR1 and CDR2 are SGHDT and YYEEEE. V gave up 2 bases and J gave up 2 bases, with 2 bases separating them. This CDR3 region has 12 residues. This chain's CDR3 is CASSLPYNEQFF. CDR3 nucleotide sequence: TGTGCCAGCAGCTTACCCTACAATGAGCAGTTCTTC.

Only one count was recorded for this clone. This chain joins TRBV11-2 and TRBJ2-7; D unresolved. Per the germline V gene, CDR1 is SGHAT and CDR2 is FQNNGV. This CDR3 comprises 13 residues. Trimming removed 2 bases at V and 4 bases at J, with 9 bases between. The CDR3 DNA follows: TGTGCCAGCAGCTTAAGTCGGTCGTACGAGCAGTACTTC. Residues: CASSLSRSYEQYF.

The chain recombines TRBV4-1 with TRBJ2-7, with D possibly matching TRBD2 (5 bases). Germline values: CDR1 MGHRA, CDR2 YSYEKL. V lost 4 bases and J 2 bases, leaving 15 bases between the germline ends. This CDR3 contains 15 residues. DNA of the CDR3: TGCGCCAGCAGCCCTCTGGCGGGTTCTGCCTACGAGCAGTACTTC. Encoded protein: CASSPLAGSAYEQYF.

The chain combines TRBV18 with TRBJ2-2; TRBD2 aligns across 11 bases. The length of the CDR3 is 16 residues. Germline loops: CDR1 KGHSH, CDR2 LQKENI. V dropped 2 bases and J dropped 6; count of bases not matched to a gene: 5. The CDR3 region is CASSPELAGEPGELFF. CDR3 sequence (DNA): TGTGCCAGCTCACCAGAACTAGCGGGAGAACCCGGGGAGCTGTTTTTT. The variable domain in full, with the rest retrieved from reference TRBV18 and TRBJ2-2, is NAGVMQNPRHLVRRRGQEARLRCSPMKGHSHVYWYRQLPEEGLKFMVYLQKENIIDESGMPKERFSAEFPKEGPSILRIQQVVRGDSAAYFCASSPELAGEPGELFFGEGSRLTVL.

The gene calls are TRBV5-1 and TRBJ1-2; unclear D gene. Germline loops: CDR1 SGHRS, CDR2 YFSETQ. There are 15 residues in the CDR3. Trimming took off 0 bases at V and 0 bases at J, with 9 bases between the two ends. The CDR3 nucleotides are TGCGCCAGCAGCTTGGAGTCATTAGCTAACTATGGCTACACCTTC. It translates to CASSLESLANYGYTF.

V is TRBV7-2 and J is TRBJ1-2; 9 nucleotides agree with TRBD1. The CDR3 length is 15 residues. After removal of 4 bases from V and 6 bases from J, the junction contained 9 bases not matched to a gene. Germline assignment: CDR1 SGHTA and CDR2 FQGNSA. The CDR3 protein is CASSSNRGLGNGYTF. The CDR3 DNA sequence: TGTGCCAGCAGCTCTAACAGGGGGCTGGGGAATGGCTACACCTTC. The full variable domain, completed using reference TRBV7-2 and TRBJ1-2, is GAGVSQSPSNKVTEKGKDVELRCDPISGHTALYWYRQSLGQGLEFLIYFQGNSAPDKSGLPSDRFSAERTGGSVSTLTIQRTQQEDSAVYLCASSSNRGLGNGYTFGSGTRLTVV.

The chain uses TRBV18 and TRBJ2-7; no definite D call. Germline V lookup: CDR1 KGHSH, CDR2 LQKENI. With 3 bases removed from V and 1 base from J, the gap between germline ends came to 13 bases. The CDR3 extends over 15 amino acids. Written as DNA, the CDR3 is TGTGCCAGCTCACCTCTGGGCAGCGCGTCCTACGAGCAGTACTTC. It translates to CASSPLGSASYEQYF.

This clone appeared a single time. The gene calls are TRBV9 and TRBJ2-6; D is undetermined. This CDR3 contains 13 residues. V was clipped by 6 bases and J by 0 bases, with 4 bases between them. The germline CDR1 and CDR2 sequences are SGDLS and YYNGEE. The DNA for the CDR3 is TGTGCCAGCAAGCTCTCTGGGGCCAACGTCCTGACTTTC. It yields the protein CASKLSGANVLTF.